Listed below are T cell receptor beta chains from one sample, sequenced in a study of blood T cell repertoires in COVID-19. Data came from immunoSEQ multiplex PCR; TCRdb stores just in-frame clones and leaves some out. This table has a few hundred thousand clones, 75% to 90% appearing once. Sequenced sample: peripheral blood. The origin of the receptors is a woman aged 40 to 55 who had recovered from COVID-19. The CDR3 runs from the conserved cysteine through the conserved F or W. D genes are given only for firm matches. Where a row states a size, it is once, few, many or the class of an expanded clone; other rows omit it.

NA	NA	TRBJ1-1	TRBV4-2	TGTGCCAGCAGCCAAGGAAATGAGGCTGAAGCTTTCTTT	CASSQGNEAEAFF
NA	NA	TRBJ1-2	TRBV18	TGTGCCAGCTCACCAGCGCAGGGAATTAACTATGGCTACACCTTC	CASSPAQGINYGYTF
NA	NA	TRBJ1-1	TRBV28	TGTGCCAGCAGTACCGCAGCGGGACGGGGTTTCTTT	CASSTAAGRGFF
NA	NA	TRBJ2-1	TRBV9	TGTGCCAGCAGCGAGGGGGCTTGGACTAATAACAATGAGCAGTTCTTC	CASSEGAWTNNNEQFF
NA	NA	TRBJ2-1	TRBV19	TGTGCCAGTAGTCTAGTCGGCGGGGCTTCCTACAATGAGCAGTTCTTC	CASSLVGGASYNEQFF
NA	NA	TRBJ1-1	TRBV12-5	TGTGCTAGTGGTTTGCCTCCCAGAGGGACTGAAGCTTTCTTT	CASGLPPRGTEAFF
NA	NA	TRBJ2-1	TRBV5-1	TGCGCCAGCAACACAGGGATCTCTCCCTACAATGAGCAGTTCTTC	CASNTGISPYNEQFF
NA	NA	TRBJ2-1	TRBV10-3	TGTGCCATCAGCGCAAGGGGGCGGGGCGACAATGAGCAGTTCTTC	CAISARGRGDNEQFF
NA	NA	TRBJ2-1	TRBV30	TGTGCCTGGAACAAACCGGGGTTTGAGCAGTTCTTC	CAWNKPGFEQFF
TRBD2	NA	TRBJ2-7	TRBV5-1	TGCGCCAGCAGCTTGGTATCGCTAGCGGGGACCTACGAGCAGTACTTC	CASSLVSLAGTYEQYF
TRBD1	NA	TRBJ2-3	TRBV19	TGTGCCAGTACCAAGGGACAGATCACAGATACGCAGTATTTT	CASTKGQITDTQYF
TRBD1	NA	TRBJ1-5	TRBV3-1/TRBV3-2	TGTGCCAGCAGCCAAACTACAGGGGGGTACGGTCAGCCCCAGCATTTT	CASSQTTGGYGQPQHF
NA	NA	TRBJ1-6	TRBV4-1	TGCGCCAGCAGCCGCCGGTGGACAGAAACCCTCCACTTT	CASSRRWTETLHF
TRBD2	NA	TRBJ2-3	TRBV28	TGTGCCAGCAGTGTACTAGCGGGGGGGATAGATACGCAGTATTTT	CASSVLAGGIDTQYF
TRBD2	NA	TRBJ2-4	TRBV5-1	TGCGCCAGCAGCTTGGGAACGACTAGCGTTTTCGGGAACATTCAGTACTTC	CASSLGTTSVFGNIQYF
NA	few	TRBJ1-1	TRBV13	TGTGCCAGCAGCTCCACAGAGAACACTGAAGCTTTCTTT	CASSSTENTEAFF
TRBD2	NA	TRBJ2-1	TRBV4-2	TGTGCCAGCAGACGGGGGGGACCTTCTGAGCAGTTCTTC	CASRRGGPSEQFF
TRBD1	NA	TRBJ1-2	TRBV13	TGTGCCAGCAGCTTAGGACAGGGGGGAGTCGGCTACACCTTC	CASSLGQGGVGYTF
TRBD2	NA	TRBJ2-1	TRBV28	TGTGCCAGCAAACTCGGCGGGGGGAAAAATGAGCAGTTCTTC	CASKLGGGKNEQFF
NA	NA	TRBJ2-7	TRBV6-5	TGTGCCAGCAGACTCCGGGGTCACGGGTACGAGCAGTACTTC	CASRLRGHGYEQYF
NA	NA	TRBJ1-1	TRBV19	TGTGCCAGTAGCCAAGTACAGGGCCGCACTGAAGCTTTCTTT	CASSQVQGRTEAFF
TRBD1	NA	TRBJ1-3	TRBV7-2	TGTGCCAGCAGCCCGAGGACAGGGACTGGAAACACCATATATTTT	CASSPRTGTGNTIYF
TRBD1	NA	TRBJ1-6	TRBV2	TGTGCCAGCGGAGGGGGACAGGTGGTTTCACCCCTCCACTTT	CASGGGQVVSPLHF
TRBD1	NA	TRBJ2-6	TRBV5-1	TGCGCCAGCAGCCCGGGACAGCCTTCTGGGGCCAACGTCCTGACTTTC	CASSPGQPSGANVLTF
NA	NA	TRBJ1-5	TRBV6-5	TGTGCCAGCAGTTACTCGACAGGCAATCAGCCCCAGCATTTT	CASSYSTGNQPQHF
TRBD1	NA	TRBJ1-1	TRBV9	TGTGCCAGCAGGGAATCAGACAGGGTCGACGCTGAAGCTTTCTTT	CASRESDRVDAEAFF
NA	NA	TRBJ2-4	TRBV5-4	TGTGCCAGCAGCTCTCCGAGGGACAAAGCCAAAAACATTCAGTACTTC	CASSSPRDKAKNIQYF
TRBD1	NA	TRBJ2-7	TRBV2	TGTGCCAGCAGTGACTTTGGACAGGGGGACTACGAGCAGTACTTC	CASSDFGQGDYEQYF
TRBD1	few	TRBJ2-7	TRBV27	TGTGCCAGCAGTACGAACAGGGGGGTATGGGAGCAGTACTTC	CASSTNRGVWEQYF
NA	NA	TRBJ1-3	TRBV29-1	TGCAGCGTTGTCCCAGGGACTGGAAACACCATATATTTT	CSVVPGTGNTIYF
TRBD1	NA	TRBJ1-2	TRBV2	TGTGCCAGCAGCCGGACAGGGGGCGATGGCTACACCTTC	CASSRTGGDGYTF
NA	NA	TRBJ1-4	TRBV15	TGTGCCACCAGCCGGACATCAACTAATGAAAAACTGTTTTTT	CATSRTSTNEKLFF
NA	NA	TRBJ1-1	TRBV11-3	TGTGCCAGCAGCCCCATAGGCCTAACAGTTAACACTGAAGCTTTCTTT	CASSPIGLTVNTEAFF
TRBD1	NA	TRBJ2-3	TRBV10-3	TGTGCCATCAGTGACGGGACAGGGGTTACAGATACGCAGTATTTT	CAISDGTGVTDTQYF
TRBD1	once	TRBJ1-2	TRBV28	TGTGCCAGCAGTCAGGGACAGGGGAACTATGGCTACACCTTC	CASSQGQGNYGYTF
TRBD1	NA	TRBJ1-2	TRBV24-1	TGTGCCACCAGTGATTCGGGACAGGGGGTAGGGAACTATGGCTACACCTTC	CATSDSGQGVGNYGYTF
TRBD2	NA	TRBJ2-2	TRBV24-1	TGTGCCACCGGTAGGACTAGCGGAATCCTAAACACCGGGGAGCTGTTTTTT	CATGRTSGILNTGELFF
NA	NA	TRBJ2-2	TRBV6-5	TGTGCCAGTAGACGGGACACACTCACCGGGGAGCTGTTTTTT	CASRRDTLTGELFF
TRBD2	NA	TRBJ2-5	TRBV7-2	TGTGCCAGCAGCCCACGGACTAGCTTCCAAGAGACCCAGTACTTC	CASSPRTSFQETQYF
TRBD1	once	TRBJ1-6	TRBV6-5	TGTGCCAGCAGCAGACAGGGCTATAATTCACCCCTCCACTTT	CASSRQGYNSPLHF
TRBD1	NA	TRBJ2-3	TRBV19	TGTGCCAGTAGTACCGGGACAGGGTATGGAGATACGCAGTATTTT	CASSTGTGYGDTQYF
TRBD1	NA	TRBJ2-1	TRBV5-4	TGTGCCAGCAGCTTCGGGACAGGAGTGCAGCATGAGCAGTTCTTC	CASSFGTGVQHEQFF
NA	NA	TRBJ1-1	TRBV30	TGTGCCCTCGTGGGGGGGCTATCTGAAGCTTTCTTT	CALVGGLSEAFF
TRBD1	NA	TRBJ1-1	TRBV7-2	TGTGCCAGCAGCTCCTCAGGGGGTGGGAACACTGAAGCTTTCTTT	CASSSSGGGNTEAFF
NA	NA	TRBJ1-4	TRBV7-2	TGTGCCAGCAGCTCGGGGGGGAATGAAAAACTGTTTTTT	CASSSGGNEKLFF